A single sample is the source of the 13 T cell receptor beta chains below, sequenced in a study of blood T cell repertoires in COVID-19. The data were produced by immunoSEQ multiplex PCR, yet TCRdb's version contains in-frame clones alone and is incomplete. This sample has about 410,000 clones; roughly 90% occur once, and the top ten carry 1.7%. Sequencing used PBMCs or T cells enriched from blood (not recorded which). The source is a woman aged 25 to 45 who had recovered from COVID-19.

J is TRBJ1-2 and V is TRBV19, with 8 positions matching TRBD1. Per the germline V gene, CDR1 is LNHDA and CDR2 is SQIVND (reference sequence). V dropped 6 bases and J dropped 4; count of bases not matched to a gene: 7. This CDR3 comprises 14 residues. This chain's CDR3 is CASSSGQGSYGYTF. In DNA form, the CDR3 reads TGTGCCAGTAGCAGTGGACAGGGCAGCTATGGCTACACCTTC.

The V and J genes are TRBV27 and TRBJ1-2; 7 bases are shared with TRBD1. Germline loops: CDR1 MNHEY, CDR2 SMNVEV (reference sequence). J lost 7 bases, V lost 2 bases, and 4 bases had no gene match. The CDR3 runs 13 residues. The CDR3 bases are TGTGCCAGCAGTTTAACAGGGGTTAGTGGCTACACCTTC. Encoded protein: CASSLTGVSGYTF.

This chain connects TRBV30 to TRBJ1-6; 10 bases are shared with TRBD1. Trimming removed 4 bases from V and 10 bases from J; junction bases left unmatched: 4. CDR3 length: 13 amino acids. In germline, CDR1 is GTSNPN, CDR2 SVGIG (reference sequence). CDR3 amino acids: CAWTRDRGSPLHF. CDR3 DNA sequence: TGTGCCTGGACGAGGGACAGGGGATCACCCCTCCACTTT.

V gene TRBV30 combines with J gene TRBJ1-1; 12 nucleotides align to TRBD1. The CDR3 runs 13 residues. After removal of 0 bases from V and 12 bases from J, the junction contained 5 bases not matched to a gene. Per germline, CDR1 GTSNPN and CDR2 SVGIG (reference sequence). CDR3 amino acids: CAWSVRDRGRTFF. Here the CDR3 DNA reads TGTGCCTGGAGTGTTCGGGACAGGGGGCGAACTTTCTTT.

The chain couples TRBV19 to TRBJ2-5, with TRBD2 identical over 9 bases. The germline V gene has CDR1 LNHDA and CDR2 SQIVND (reference sequence). The CDR3 contains 17 residues. J was trimmed by 2 bases and V by 3 bases; bases with no gene match: 10. CDR3 amino acids: CASSMRGGDYLQETQYF. In nucleotides, the CDR3 is TGTGCCAGTAGTATGCGCGGGGGGGATTATTTGCAAGAGACCCAGTACTTC.

V usage is TRBV19 and J usage is TRBJ2-2; the D gene is possibly TRBD1 (5 bases). Trimming removed 4 bases from V and 5 bases from J, with 11 bases in between. This CDR3 has 14 amino acids. Germline V gives CDR1 LNHDA, CDR2 SQIVND (reference sequence). The CDR3 nucleotides read TGTGCCAGTAGTACCCAGGGTTGGACCGGGGAGCTGTTTTTT. This codes for CASSTQGWTGELFF. The full variable domain, completed using reference TRBV19 and TRBJ2-2, is DGGITQSPKYLFRKEGQNVTLSCEQNLNHDAMYWYRQDPGQGLRLIYYSQIVNDFQKGDIAEGYSVSREKKESFPLTVTSAQKNPTAFYLCASSTQGWTGELFFGEGSRLTVL.

This clone was detected a few times. The CDR3 loop reads CASSPDSGGYGYTF. The CDR3 DNA reads TGTGCCAGCAGCCCCGACTCAGGAGGGTATGGCTACACCTTC. The chain is built from TRBV5-5 and TRBJ1-2, with D unresolved. The ends were cut back, 4 bases at V and 5 bases at J, with 15 bases in the middle. This CDR3 comprises 14 residues. CDR1 is SGHKS and CDR2 is YYEKEE in the germline V gene (reference sequence).

The gene calls are TRBV7-2 and TRBJ1-2; possible D gene TRBD1, 5 bases. The V end lost 5 bases, the J end lost 4 bases, and 17 bases lay between the germline ends. Per the germline V gene, CDR1 is SGHTA and CDR2 is FQGNSA. CDR3 size: 15 residues. The CDR3 coding sequence is TGTGCCAGCAGCCCGACAGCTCGCAAGATCTATGGCTACACCTTC. It encodes CASSPTARKIYGYTF.

This rearrangement joins TRBV19 to TRBJ1-4, with 9 bases lining up with TRBD1. This CDR3 has 15 amino acids. CDR1 and CDR2 (germline): LNHDA, SQIVND (reference sequence). Losses at the gene ends were 4 bases for V and 1 base for J; bases not matched to a gene: 1. The CDR3 coding sequence is TGTGCCAGTAGTAGGGGACAGGGAACTAATGAAAAACTGTTTTTT. Its protein is CASSRGQGTNEKLFF.

This chain joins TRBV24-1 and TRBJ2-7; 7 bases are shared with TRBD1. The CDR3 has 15 amino acids. Germline V lookup: CDR1 KGHDR, CDR2 SFDVKD. J lost 9 bases, V lost 4 bases, and 14 bases had no gene match. CDR3 region: CATSDSIDRVGAQYF. CDR3 in DNA: TGTGCCACCAGTGACTCGATTGACAGGGTCGGAGCGCAGTACTTC.

The chain recombines TRBV4-1 with TRBJ2-7, with D possibly TRBD2 on 6 matching bases. CDR1 MGHRA and CDR2 YSYEKL come from the germline V gene. CDR3 length: 15 amino acids. V lost 5 bases and J lost 3, with 17 bases in between. The chain's CDR3 is CASSRQTGSGYEQYF. The CDR3 bases are TGCGCCAGCAGCAGGCAAACGGGTAGCGGCTACGAGCAGTACTTC.

This rearrangement joins TRBV7-9 to TRBJ1-3; 8 bases fit TRBD1. Germline trimming cut 5 bases from V and 0 bases from J; bases unmatched to any gene: 9. The CDR3 is made up of 17 amino acids. CDR1 is SEHNR, CDR2 FQNEAQ, per germline (reference sequence). The CDR3 DNA sequence: TGTGCCAGCAGCCCGGGACAGGTCTGGGGCTCTGGAAACACCATATATTTT. Amino acid sequence: CASSPGQVWGSGNTIYF.

The chain joins TRBV7-2 to TRBJ1-1, with a weak D call TRBD1 (5 bases). Germline V CDR1 and CDR2: SGHTA, FQGNSA. CDR3 length equals 14 residues. V shed 7 bases and J shed 5 bases, with 17 bases lying between them. The CDR3 DNA is TGTGCCAGCACCCTCTGGGGGAGGCGAACTGAAGCTTTCTTT. This encodes CASTLWGRRTEAFF. The complete variable domain, with remaining parts taken from reference TRBV7-2 and TRBJ1-1, reads GAGVSQSPSNKVTEKGKDVELRCDPISGHTALYWYRQSLGQGLEFLIYFQGNSAPDKSGLPSDRFSAERTGGSVSTLTIQRTQQEDSAVYLCASTLWGRRTEAFFGQGTRLTVV.